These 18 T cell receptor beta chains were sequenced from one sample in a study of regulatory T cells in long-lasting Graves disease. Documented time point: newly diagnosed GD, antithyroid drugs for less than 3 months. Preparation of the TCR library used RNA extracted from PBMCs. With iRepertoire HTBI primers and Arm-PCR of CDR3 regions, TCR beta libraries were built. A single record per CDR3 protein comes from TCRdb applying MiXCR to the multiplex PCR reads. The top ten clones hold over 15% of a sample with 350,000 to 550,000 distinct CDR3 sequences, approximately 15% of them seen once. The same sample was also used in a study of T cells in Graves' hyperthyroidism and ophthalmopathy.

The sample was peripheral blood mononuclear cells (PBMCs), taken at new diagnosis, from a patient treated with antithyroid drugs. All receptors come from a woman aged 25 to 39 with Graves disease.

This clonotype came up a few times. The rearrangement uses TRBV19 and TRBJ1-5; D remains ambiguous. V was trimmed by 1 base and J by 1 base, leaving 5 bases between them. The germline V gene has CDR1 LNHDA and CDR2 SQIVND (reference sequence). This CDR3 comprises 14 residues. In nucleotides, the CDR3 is TGTGCCAGTAGTATAGGGGAGAGCAATCAGCCCCAGCATTTT. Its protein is CASSIGESNQPQHF.

CDR3 coding DNA: TGTGCCTGGAGCTCGGACGTGGTGAACACCATATATTTT. This sequence encodes CAWSSDVVNTIYF. V usage is TRBV30 and J usage is TRBJ1-3; no clear D gene. Trimming removed 3 bases at V and 7 bases at J, with 13 bases between. Germline V gene data show CDR1 as GTSNPN and CDR2 as SVGIG (reference sequence). This CDR3 contains 13 residues.

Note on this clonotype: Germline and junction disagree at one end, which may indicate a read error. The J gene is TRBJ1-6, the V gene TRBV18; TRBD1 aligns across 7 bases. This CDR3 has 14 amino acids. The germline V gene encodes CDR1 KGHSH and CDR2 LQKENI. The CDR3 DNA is TGTGCCGGCTCACCAGGGGGTGGTGATTCACCCCTCCACTTT. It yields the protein CAGSPGGGDSPLHF.

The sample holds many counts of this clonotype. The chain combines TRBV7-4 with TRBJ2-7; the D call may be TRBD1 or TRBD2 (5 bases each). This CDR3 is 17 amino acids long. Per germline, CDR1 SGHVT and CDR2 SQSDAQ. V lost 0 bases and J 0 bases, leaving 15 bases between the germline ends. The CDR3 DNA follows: TGTGCCAGCAGCTTAGCCCCGTCGGGGCAGGGCTCCTACGAGCAGTACTTC. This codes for CASSLAPSGQGSYEQYF.

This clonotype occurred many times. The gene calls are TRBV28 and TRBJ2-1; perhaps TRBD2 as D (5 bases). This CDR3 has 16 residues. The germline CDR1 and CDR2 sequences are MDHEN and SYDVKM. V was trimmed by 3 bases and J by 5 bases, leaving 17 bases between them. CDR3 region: CASSFSRAAIDNEQFF. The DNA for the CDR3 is TGTGCCAGCAGTTTTTCCCGAGCGGCGATAGACAATGAGCAGTTCTTC.

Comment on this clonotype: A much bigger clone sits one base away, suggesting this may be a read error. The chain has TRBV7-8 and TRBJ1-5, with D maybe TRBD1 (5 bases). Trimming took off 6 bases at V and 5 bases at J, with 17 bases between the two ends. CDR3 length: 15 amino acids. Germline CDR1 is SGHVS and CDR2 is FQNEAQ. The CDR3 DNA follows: TGTGCCAGCAGACCCGGGACGGTCGGCGATCAGCCCCAGCATTTT. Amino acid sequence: CASRPGTVGDQPQHF.

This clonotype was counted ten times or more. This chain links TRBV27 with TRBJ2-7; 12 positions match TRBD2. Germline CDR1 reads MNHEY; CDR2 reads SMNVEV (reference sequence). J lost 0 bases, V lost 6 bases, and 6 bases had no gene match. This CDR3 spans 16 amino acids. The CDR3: CASSSSGRAYSYEQYF. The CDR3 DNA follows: TGTGCCAGCAGCTCTAGCGGGAGGGCCTACTCCTACGAGCAGTACTTC.

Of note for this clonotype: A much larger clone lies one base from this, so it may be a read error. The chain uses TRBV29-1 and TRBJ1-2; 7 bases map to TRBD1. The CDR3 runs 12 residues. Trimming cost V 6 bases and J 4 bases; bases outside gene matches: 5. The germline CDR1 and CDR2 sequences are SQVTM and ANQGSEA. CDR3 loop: CSVLTGTYGYTF. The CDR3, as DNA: TGCAGCGTCCTGACAGGGACCTATGGCTACACCTTC.

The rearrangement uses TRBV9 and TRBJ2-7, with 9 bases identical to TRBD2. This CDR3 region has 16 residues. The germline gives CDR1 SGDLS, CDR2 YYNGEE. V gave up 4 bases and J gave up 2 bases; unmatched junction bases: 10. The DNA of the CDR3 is TGTGCCAGCAGCCCTCGGGCGGGGACTAGCACCTACGAGCAGTACTTC. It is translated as CASSPRAGTSTYEQYF.

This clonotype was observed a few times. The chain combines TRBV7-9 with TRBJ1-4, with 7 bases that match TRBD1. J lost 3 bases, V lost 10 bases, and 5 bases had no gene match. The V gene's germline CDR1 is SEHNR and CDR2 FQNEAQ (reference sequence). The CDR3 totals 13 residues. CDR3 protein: CAIDRAPNEKLFF. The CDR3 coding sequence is TGTGCCATTGACAGGGCCCCTAATGAAAAACTGTTTTTT.

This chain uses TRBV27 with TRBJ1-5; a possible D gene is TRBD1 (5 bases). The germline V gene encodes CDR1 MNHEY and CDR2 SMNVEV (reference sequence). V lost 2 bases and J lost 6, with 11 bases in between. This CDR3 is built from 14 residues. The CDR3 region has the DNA TGTGCCAGCAGTTTAGGGCCAGGGACTCAGCCCCAGCATTTT. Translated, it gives CASSLGPGTQPQHF.

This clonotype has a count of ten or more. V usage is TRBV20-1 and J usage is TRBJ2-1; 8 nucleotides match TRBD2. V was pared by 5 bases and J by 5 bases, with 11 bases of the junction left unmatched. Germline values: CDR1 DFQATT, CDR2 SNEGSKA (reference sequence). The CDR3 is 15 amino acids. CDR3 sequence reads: CSAGTGGGAHNEQFF. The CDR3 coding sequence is TGCAGTGCTGGCACGGGGGGGGGAGCTCACAATGAGCAGTTCTTC.

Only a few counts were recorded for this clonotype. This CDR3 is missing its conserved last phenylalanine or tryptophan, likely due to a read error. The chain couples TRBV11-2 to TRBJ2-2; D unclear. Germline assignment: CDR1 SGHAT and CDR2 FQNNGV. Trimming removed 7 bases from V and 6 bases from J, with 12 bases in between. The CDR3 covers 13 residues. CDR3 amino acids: CASTMDGAGELFS. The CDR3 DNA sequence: TGTGCCAGCACTATGGATGGGGCCGGGGAGCTGTTTTCT.

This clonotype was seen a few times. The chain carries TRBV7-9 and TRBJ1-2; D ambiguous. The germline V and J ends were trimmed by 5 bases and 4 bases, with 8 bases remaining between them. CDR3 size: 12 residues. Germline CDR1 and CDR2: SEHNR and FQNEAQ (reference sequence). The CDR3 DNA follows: TGTGCCAGCAGCCCCCAAACCTATGGCTACACCTTC. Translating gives CASSPQTYGYTF.

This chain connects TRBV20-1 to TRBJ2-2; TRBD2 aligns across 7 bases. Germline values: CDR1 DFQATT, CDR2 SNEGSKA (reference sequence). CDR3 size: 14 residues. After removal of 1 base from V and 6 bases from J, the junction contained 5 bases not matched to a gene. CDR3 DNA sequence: TGCAGTGCTAGAGCGGGAGGCGGGGCCGGGGAGCTGTTTTTT. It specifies CSARAGGGAGELFF.

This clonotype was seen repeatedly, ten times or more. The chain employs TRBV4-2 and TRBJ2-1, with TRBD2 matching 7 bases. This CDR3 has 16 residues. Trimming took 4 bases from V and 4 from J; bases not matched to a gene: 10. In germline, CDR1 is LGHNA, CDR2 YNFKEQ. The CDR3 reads CASSPEELAVYNEQFF. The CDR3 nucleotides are TGTGCCAGCAGCCCCGAGGAGCTAGCGGTATACAATGAGCAGTTCTTC.

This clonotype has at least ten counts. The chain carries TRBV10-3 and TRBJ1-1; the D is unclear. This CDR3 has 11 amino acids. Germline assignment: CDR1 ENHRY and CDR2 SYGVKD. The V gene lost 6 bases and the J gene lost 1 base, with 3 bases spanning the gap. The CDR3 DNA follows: TGTGCCATCAGCACGAACACTGAAGCTTTCTTT. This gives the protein CAISTNTEAFF.

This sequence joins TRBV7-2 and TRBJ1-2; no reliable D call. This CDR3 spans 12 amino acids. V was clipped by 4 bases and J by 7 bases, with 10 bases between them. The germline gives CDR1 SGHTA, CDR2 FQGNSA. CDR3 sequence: CASSSRTGGYTF. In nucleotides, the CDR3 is TGTGCCAGCAGCTCCCGAACTGGTGGCTACACCTTC.